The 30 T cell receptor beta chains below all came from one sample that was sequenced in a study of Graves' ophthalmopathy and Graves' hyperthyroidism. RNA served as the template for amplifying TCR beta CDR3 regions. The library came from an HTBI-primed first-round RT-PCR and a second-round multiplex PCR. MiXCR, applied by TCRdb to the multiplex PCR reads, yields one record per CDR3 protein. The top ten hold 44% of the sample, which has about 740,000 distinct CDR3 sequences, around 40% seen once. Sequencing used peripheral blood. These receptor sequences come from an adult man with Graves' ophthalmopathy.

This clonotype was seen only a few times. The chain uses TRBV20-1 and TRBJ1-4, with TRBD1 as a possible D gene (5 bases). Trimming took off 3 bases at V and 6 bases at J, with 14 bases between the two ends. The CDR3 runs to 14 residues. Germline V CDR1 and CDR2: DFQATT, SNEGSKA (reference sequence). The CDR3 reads CSASRARGDEKLFF. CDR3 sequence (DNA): TGCAGTGCTAGCAGGGCCCGAGGGGATGAAAAACTGTTTTTT.

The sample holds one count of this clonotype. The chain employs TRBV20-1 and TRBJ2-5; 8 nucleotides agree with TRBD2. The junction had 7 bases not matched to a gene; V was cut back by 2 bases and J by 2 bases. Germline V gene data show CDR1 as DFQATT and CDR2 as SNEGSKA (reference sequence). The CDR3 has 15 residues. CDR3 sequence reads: CSARSRLALQETQYF. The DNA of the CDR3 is TGCAGTGCTAGATCGAGACTAGCGTTGCAAGAGACCCAGTACTTC.

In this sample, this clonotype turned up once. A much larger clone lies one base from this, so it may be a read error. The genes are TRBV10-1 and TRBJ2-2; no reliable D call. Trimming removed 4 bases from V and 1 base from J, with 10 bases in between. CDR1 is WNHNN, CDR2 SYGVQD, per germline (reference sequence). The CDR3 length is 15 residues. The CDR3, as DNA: TGCGCCAGCAGTGTTACAGTGGGGAACACCGGGGAGCTGTTTTTT. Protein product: CASSVTVGNTGELFF.

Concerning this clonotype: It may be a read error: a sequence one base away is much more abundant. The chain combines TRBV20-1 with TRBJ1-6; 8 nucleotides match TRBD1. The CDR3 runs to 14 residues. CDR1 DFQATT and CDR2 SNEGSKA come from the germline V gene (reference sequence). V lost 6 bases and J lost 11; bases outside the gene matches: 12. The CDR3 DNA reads TGCAGTGCCCTAACCGGGACAGGTCGTCCACCCCTCCACTTT. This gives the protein CSALTGTGRPPLHF.

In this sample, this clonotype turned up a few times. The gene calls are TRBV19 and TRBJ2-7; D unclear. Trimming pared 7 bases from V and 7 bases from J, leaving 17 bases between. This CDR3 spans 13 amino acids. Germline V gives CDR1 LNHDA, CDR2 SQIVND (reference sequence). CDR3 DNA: TGTGCCAGTACCAAGGCAGGTGTAAGGGAGCAGTACTTC. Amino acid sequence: CASTKAGVREQYF.

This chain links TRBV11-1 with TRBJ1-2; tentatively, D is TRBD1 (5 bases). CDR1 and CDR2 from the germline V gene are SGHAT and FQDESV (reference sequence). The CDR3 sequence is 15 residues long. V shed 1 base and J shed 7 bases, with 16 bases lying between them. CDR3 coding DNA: TGTGCCAGCAGCTTAGTGATGGGAGCGACAGCTGGCTACACCTTC. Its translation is CASSLVMGATAGYTF.

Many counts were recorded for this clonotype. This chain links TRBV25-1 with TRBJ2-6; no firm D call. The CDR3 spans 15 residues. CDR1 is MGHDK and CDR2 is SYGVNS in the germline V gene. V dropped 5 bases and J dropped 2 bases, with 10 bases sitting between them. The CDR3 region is CASSLGYTGANVLTF. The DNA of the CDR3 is TGTGCCAGCAGTTTGGGATACACTGGGGCCAACGTCCTGACTTTC.

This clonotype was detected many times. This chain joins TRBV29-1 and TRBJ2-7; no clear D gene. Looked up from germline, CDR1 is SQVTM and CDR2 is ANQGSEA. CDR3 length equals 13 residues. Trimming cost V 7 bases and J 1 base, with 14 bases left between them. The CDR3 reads CSAPGPQSYEQYF. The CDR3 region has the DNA TGCAGCGCCCCGGGTCCGCAATCCTACGAGCAGTACTTC.

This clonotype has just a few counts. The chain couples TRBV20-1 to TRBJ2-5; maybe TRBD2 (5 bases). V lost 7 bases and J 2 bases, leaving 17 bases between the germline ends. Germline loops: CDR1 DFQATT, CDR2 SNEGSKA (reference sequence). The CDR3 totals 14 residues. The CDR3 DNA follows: TGCAGTGTCCCTCCAGCGGAGATTCAAGAGACCCAGTACTTC. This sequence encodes CSVPPAEIQETQYF.

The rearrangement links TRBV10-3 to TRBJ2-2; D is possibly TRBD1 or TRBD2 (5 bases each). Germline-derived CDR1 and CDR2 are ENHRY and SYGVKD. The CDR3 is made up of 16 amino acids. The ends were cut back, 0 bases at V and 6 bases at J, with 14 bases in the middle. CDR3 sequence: CAISESGVVGPGELFF. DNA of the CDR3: TGTGCCATCAGTGAGTCGGGGGTCGTAGGTCCCGGGGAGCTGTTTTTT.

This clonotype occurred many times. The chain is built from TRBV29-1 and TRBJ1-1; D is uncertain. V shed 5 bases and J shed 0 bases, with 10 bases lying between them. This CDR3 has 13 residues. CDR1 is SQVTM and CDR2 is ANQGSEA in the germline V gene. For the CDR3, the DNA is TGCAGCGTTCGGACGGAATTGAACACTGAAGCTTTCTTT. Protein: CSVRTELNTEAFF.

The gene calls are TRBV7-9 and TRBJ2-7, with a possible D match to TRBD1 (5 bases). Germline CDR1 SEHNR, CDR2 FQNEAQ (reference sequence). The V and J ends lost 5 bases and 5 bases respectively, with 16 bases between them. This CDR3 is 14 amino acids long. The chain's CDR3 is CASSGPTGINEQYF. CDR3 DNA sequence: TGTGCCAGCAGCGGCCCTACAGGAATCAACGAGCAGTACTTC.

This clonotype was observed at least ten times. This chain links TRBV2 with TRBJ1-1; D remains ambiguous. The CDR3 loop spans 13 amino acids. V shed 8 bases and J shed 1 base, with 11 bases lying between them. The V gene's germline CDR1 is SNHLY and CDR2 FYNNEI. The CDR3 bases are TGTGCCAGCTACGAGTTGGCGAACACTGAAGCTTTCTTT. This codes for CASYELANTEAFF.

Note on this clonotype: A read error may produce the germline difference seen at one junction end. The CDR3: CASSDVGTYEQYF. Here the CDR3 DNA reads TGTGCCAGCAGTGACGTTGGGACCTACGAGCAGTACTTC. The chain combines TRBV10-3 with TRBJ2-7; D remains ambiguous. Germline CDR1 reads ENHRY; CDR2 reads SYGVKD. This CDR3 is 13 amino acids long.

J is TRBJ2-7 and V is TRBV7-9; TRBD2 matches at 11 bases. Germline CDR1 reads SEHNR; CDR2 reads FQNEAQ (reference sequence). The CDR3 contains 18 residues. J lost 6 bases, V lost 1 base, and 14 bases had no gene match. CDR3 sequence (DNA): TGTGCCAGCAGCTTAGTGGTGGGTAGCGGGGGGGCCGTGGGCGAGCAGTACTTC. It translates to CASSLVVGSGGAVGEQYF.

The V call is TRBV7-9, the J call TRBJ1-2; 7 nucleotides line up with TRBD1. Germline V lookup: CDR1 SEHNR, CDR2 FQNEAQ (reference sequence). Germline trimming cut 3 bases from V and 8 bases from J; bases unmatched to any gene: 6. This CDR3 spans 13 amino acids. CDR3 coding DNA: TGTGCCAGCAGCTTTGAGACAGGGCGCGGCTACACCTTC. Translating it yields CASSFETGRGYTF.

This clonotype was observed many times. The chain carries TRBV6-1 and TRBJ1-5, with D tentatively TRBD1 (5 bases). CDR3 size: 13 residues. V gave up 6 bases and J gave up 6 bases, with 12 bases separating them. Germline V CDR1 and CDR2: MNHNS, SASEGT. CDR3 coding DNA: TGTGCCAGCAGGGGCAGGGACGGTCAGCCCCAGCATTTT. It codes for CASRGRDGQPQHF.

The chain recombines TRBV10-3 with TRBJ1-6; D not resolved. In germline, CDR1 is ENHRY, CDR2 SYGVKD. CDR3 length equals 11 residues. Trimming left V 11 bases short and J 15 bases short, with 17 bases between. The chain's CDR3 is CAVSGSSGLHF. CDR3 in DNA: TGTGCCGTCTCAGGTTCTTCCGGCCTCCACTTT.

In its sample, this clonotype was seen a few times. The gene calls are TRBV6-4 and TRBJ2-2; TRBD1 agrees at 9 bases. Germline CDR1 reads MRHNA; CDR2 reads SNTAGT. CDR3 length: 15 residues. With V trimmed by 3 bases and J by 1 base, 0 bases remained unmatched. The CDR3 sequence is CASSEGQGNTGELFF. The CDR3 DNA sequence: TGTGCCAGCAGTGAGGGACAGGGGAACACCGGGGAGCTGTTTTTT.

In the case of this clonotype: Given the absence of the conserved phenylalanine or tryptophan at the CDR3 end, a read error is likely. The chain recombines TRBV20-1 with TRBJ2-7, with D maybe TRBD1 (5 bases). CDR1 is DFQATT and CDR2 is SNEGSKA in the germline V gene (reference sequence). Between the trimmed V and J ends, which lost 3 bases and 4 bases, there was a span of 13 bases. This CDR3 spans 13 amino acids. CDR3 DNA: TGCAGTGCTAGGAGTGACAGTCTATACGAGCAGTACCTC. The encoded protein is CSARSDSLYEQYL.

The chain's CDR3 is CASRTGTGVGYEQYF. The CDR3, as DNA: TGTGCCAGCAGAACCGGGACAGGGGTCGGGTACGAGCAGTACTTC. The rearrangement joins TRBV2 to TRBJ2-7; 10 nucleotides align to TRBD1. CDR3 length: 15 amino acids. Germline CDR1 and CDR2: SNHLY and FYNNEI. V dropped 6 bases and J dropped 4; count of bases not matched to a gene: 9.

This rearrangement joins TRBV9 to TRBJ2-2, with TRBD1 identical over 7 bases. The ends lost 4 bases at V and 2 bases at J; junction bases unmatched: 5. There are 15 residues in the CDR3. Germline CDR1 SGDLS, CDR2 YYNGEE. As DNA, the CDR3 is TGTGCCAGCAGCCCGGACAGGAGAAACACCGGGGAGCTGTTTTTT. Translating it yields CASSPDRRNTGELFF.

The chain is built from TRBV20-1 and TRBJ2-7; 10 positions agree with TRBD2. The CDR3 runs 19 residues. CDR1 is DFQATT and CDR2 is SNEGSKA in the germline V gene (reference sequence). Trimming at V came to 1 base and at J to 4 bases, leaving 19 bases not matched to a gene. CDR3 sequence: CSARAGLRTSGKIWYEQYF. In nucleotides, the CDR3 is TGCAGTGCTAGAGCGGGCTTAAGAACTAGCGGGAAGATTTGGTACGAGCAGTACTTC.

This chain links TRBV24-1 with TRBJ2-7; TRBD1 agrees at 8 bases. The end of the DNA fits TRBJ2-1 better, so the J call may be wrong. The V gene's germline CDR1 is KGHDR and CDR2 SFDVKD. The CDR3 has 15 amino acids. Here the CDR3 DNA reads TGTGCCACCAGTGAGGGAGGACAGGGCTACAATGAGCAGTTCTTC. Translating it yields CATSEGGQGYNEQFF.

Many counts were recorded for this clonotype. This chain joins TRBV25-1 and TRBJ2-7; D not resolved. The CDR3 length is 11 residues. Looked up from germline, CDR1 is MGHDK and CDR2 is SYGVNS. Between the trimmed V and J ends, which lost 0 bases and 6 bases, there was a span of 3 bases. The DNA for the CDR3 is TGTGCCAGCAGTGAATACGTCGAGCAGTACTTC. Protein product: CASSEYVEQYF.

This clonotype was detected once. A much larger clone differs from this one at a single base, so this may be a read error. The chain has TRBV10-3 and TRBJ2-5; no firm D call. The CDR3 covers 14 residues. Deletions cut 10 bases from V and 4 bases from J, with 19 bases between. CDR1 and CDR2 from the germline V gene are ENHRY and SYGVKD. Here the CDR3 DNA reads TGTGCCACCCAACCGCAAAAACACCGAGAGACCCAGTACTTC. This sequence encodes CATQPQKHRETQYF.

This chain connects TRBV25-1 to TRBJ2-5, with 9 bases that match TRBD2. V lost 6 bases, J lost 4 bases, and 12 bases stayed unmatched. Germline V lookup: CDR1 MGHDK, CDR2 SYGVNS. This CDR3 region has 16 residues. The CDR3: CASSQVGAGGRETQYF. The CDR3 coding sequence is TGTGCCAGCAGCCAAGTGGGGGCGGGGGGGCGAGAGACCCAGTACTTC.

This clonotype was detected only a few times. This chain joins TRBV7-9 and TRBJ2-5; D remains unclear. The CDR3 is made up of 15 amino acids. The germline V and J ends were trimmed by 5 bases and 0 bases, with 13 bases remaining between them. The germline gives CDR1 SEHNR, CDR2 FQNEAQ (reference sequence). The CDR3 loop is CASSPPSRYQETQYF. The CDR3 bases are TGTGCCAGCAGCCCCCCGTCCAGGTACCAAGAGACCCAGTACTTC.

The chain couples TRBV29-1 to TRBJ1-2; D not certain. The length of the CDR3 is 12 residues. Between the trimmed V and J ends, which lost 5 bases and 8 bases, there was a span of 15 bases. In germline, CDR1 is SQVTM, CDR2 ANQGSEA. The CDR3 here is CSVLGSSGGYTF. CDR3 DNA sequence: TGCAGCGTTCTGGGGAGTTCTGGGGGCTACACCTTC.

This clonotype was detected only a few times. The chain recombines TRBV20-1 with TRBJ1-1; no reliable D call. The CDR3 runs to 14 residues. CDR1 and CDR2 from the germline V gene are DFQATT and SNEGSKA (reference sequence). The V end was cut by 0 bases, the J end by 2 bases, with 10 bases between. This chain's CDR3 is CSARDKRTNTEAFF. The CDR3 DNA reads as TGCAGTGCTAGAGATAAAAGAACTAACACTGAAGCTTTCTTT.